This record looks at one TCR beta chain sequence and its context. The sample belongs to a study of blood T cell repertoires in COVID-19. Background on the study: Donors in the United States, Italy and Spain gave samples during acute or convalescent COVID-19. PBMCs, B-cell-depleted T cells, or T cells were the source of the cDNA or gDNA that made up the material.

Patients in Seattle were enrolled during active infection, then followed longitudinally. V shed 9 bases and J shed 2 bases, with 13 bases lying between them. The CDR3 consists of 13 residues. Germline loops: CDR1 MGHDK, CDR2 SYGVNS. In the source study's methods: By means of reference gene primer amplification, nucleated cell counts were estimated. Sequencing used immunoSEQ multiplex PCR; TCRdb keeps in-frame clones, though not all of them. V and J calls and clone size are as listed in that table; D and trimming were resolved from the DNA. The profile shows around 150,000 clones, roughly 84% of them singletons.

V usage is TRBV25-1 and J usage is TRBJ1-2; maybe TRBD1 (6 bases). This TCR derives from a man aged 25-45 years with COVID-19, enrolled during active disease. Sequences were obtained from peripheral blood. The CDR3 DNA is TGTGCCAGTCAACAGGGTGCGAACTATGGCTACACCTTC. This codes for CASQQGANYGYTF.